The 26 T cell receptor beta chains given below trace back to one sample, sequenced in a study of blood T cells in healthy people across ages. Using a J-beta primer mix together with a sample-barcoded 5' primer, a second PCR was run for roughly 7 to 11 cycles. TCRdb reprocessed the 5' RACE reads with MiXCR, giving one entry per CDR3 protein. The repertoire has fewer than 1,200,000 distinct CDR3 sequences, under 30% of them found once; the top ten carry less than 0.85%. These data were also reused for a study on T cells of mothers and their children.

Sequenced sample: blood. All receptors come from a girl aged 2-15 years in good health.

In its sample, this clonotype was seen many times. The gene calls are TRBV29-1 and TRBJ1-3; D not resolved. The V end was cut by 3 bases, the J end by 7 bases, with 7 bases between. Germline CDR1 is SQVTM and CDR2 is ANQGSEA. CDR3 length equals 11 residues. DNA of the CDR3: TGCAGCGTTGAGGCGGGGAACACCATATATTTT. It translates to CSVEAGNTIYF. Drawing the rest from reference TRBV29-1 and TRBJ1-3, the complete variable domain is SAVISQKPSRDICQRGTSLTIQCQVDSQVTMMFWYRQQPGQSLTLIATANQGSEATYESGFVIDKFPISRPNLTFSTLTVSNMSPEDSSIYLCSVEAGNTIYFGEGSWLTVV.

The sample holds a few counts of this clonotype. At one of its ends the junction is not consistent with the germline gene, which may arise from a read error. The chain carries TRBV20-1 and TRBJ2-1; TRBD2 matches at 12 bases. Looked up from germline, CDR1 is DFQATT and CDR2 is SNEGSKA (reference sequence). The CDR3 runs 16 residues. The CDR3: CSARPSGGASFNEQFF. For the CDR3, the DNA is TGCAGTGCTAGGCCTAGCGGGGGGGCTTCCTTCAATGAGCAGTTCTTC.

The genes are TRBV11-2 and TRBJ1-6, with 7 bases identical to TRBD1. The CDR3 is 15 amino acids. V was pared by 2 bases and J by 8 bases, with 6 bases of the junction left unmatched. Germline V lookup: CDR1 SGHAT, CDR2 FQNNGV. CDR3 nucleotides: TGTGCCAGCAGCTTATTCCCCAGGGGGGATTCACCCCTCCACTTT. Amino acid sequence: CASSLFPRGDSPLHF.

This clonotype was seen a few times. The V and J genes are TRBV7-2 and TRBJ2-1; D is unresolved. This CDR3 is 13 amino acids long. CDR1 and CDR2 (germline): SGHTA, FQGNSA. V gave up 4 bases and J gave up 7 bases, with 11 bases separating them. The CDR3 spells CASSSNRINEQFF. The CDR3 region has the DNA TGTGCCAGCAGCTCCAACCGTATTAATGAGCAGTTCTTC.

As for this clonotype: A much larger clone differs by one base, so this may be a read error. This chain links TRBV4-1 with TRBJ2-3; a possible D gene is TRBD2 (5 bases). Deletions cut 1 base from V and 1 base from J, with 9 bases between. From germline, CDR1 is MGHRA and CDR2 YSYEKL. There are 15 residues in the CDR3. The CDR3 spells CASSQVDGGTDTQYF. CDR3 nucleotides: TGCGCCAGCAGCCAAGTTGACGGGGGCACAGATACGCAGTATTTT.

This clonotype has just a few counts. The chain carries TRBV29-1 and TRBJ2-1, with 7 bases aligning to TRBD2. Germline values: CDR1 SQVTM, CDR2 ANQGSEA. CDR3 size: 14 residues. V shed 3 bases, J shed 4 bases, and the junction held 6 bases outside the gene matches. As DNA, the CDR3 is TGCAGCGTTGAGCTGACTAGCAGTTACAATGAGCAGTTCTTC. Translated: CSVELTSSYNEQFF.

This clonotype was recorded a few times. Germline and junction disagree at one end, which may indicate a read error. The chain joins TRBV12-3 or TRBV12-4 to TRBJ2-3; 8 nucleotides align to TRBD1. The CDR3 consists of 16 residues. The CDR3 nucleotides read TGTGCCAGCAGTCTTACAGGGACAGGTGACACAGGTACGCAGTATTTT. Residues: CASSLTGTGDTGTQYF.

This clonotype was found a few times. The rearrangement joins TRBV6-6 to TRBJ1-3, with a weak D call TRBD1 (5 bases). The germline gives CDR1 MNHNY, CDR2 SVGAGI (reference sequence). The V end was cut by 3 bases, the J end by 0 bases, with 9 bases between. This CDR3 has 15 amino acids. The CDR3 spells CASSYGHRSGNTIYF. Here the CDR3 DNA reads TGTGCCAGCAGTTATGGACATCGCTCTGGAAACACCATATATTTT.

The chain is built from TRBV5-1 and TRBJ2-1; D may be TRBD2 (6 bases). Trimming pared 0 bases from V and 3 bases from J, leaving 16 bases between. CDR1 and CDR2 from the germline V gene are SGHRS and YFSETQ. The CDR3 consists of 17 residues. As DNA, the CDR3 is TGCGCCAGCAGCTTGGGTTCGGGAGTGCCCGTCTACAATGAGCAGTTCTTC. Translation gives CASSLGSGVPVYNEQFF.

The CDR3 is CASSKARGPSSSYEQYF. As DNA, the CDR3 is TGTGCCAGTAGTAAGGCTCGCGGACCGTCGAGCTCCTACGAGCAGTACTTC. The J gene is TRBJ2-7, the V gene TRBV19; no reliable D call. This CDR3 comprises 17 residues. Germline V lookup: CDR1 LNHDA, CDR2 SQIVND (reference sequence). Trimming cost V 4 bases and J 0 bases, with 19 bases left between them.

The chain uses TRBV27 and TRBJ1-4; weak D call: TRBD1 (5 bases). V lost 5 bases, J lost 3 bases, and 13 bases lay in between. The V gene's germline CDR1 is MNHEY and CDR2 SMNVEV (reference sequence). CDR3 length: 15 amino acids. CDR3 nucleotide sequence: TGTGCCAGCAGTCCTACCGGGACGGCTAATGAAAAACTGTTTTTT. Its protein is CASSPTGTANEKLFF.

This clonotype was found a few times. The rearrangement joins TRBV19 to TRBJ1-2; D possibly corresponds to TRBD1 (6 bases). This CDR3 region has 14 residues. Germline-derived CDR1 and CDR2 are LNHDA and SQIVND (reference sequence). Trimming removed 3 bases at V and 3 bases at J, with 11 bases between. The CDR3 is CASSIFWTDYGYTF. The CDR3, as DNA: TGTGCCAGTAGTATTTTTTGGACAGACTATGGCTACACCTTC.

The V call is TRBV11-3, the J call TRBJ1-1; no clear D gene. CDR1 is SGHNT, CDR2 YENEEA, per germline. The CDR3 contains 13 residues. The V end lost 3 bases, the J end lost 1 base, and 6 bases lay between the germline ends. CDR3: CASSFSPNTEAFF. Here the CDR3 DNA reads TGTGCCAGCAGCTTTTCGCCGAACACTGAAGCTTTCTTT.

V usage is TRBV7-9 and J usage is TRBJ2-7, with 8 bases fitting TRBD2. Per the germline V gene, CDR1 is SEHNR and CDR2 is FQNEAQ (reference sequence). The CDR3 length is 16 residues. With V trimmed by 4 bases and J by 2 bases, 10 bases remained unmatched. CDR3 in amino acids: CASSWSGRVGTYEQYF. The DNA of the CDR3 is TGTGCCAGCAGCTGGAGCGGGAGAGTTGGGACCTACGAGCAGTACTTC.

In its sample, this clonotype was seen once. The rearrangement uses TRBV29-1 and TRBJ2-1; D assignment may be TRBD1 or TRBD2 (6 bases each). V gave up 1 base and J gave up 4 bases, with 17 bases separating them. The CDR3 loop spans 16 amino acids. Per germline, CDR1 SQVTM and CDR2 ANQGSEA. The DNA of the CDR3 is TGCAGCGTTGAAGGAGGTCTGGCGGGGACATACAATGAGCAGTTCTTC. This gives the protein CSVEGGLAGTYNEQFF.

This clonotype was counted only a few times. This sequence joins TRBV4-1 and TRBJ2-2, with TRBD2 identical over 9 bases. Germline V gene lookup returns CDR1 MGHRA and CDR2 YSYEKL. J was trimmed by 6 bases and V by 1 base; bases with no gene match: 9. This CDR3 is built from 17 residues. The CDR3 sequence is CASSQATSSGSAGELFF. The CDR3 DNA follows: TGCGCCAGCAGCCAAGCGACGAGTAGCGGGAGTGCCGGGGAGCTGTTTTTT.

Notes on this clonotype: Relative to the germline gene, one junction end is altered; a read error may explain this. The gene calls are TRBV28 and TRBJ1-4; maybe TRBD1 (5 bases). The CDR3 contains 16 residues. The germline V gene encodes CDR1 MDHEN and CDR2 SYDVKM. The CDR3, as DNA: TGTGCCAGCAGCCAGGGCCGTATCGCAACTAATGAAAAACTGTCTTTT. As protein: CASSQGRIATNEKLSF.

This clonotype occurred a few times. The chain recombines TRBV28 with TRBJ2-3; 9 positions agree with TRBD2. This CDR3 region has 19 residues. After removal of 4 bases from V and 0 bases from J, the junction contained 14 bases not matched to a gene. Germline CDR1 reads MDHEN; CDR2 reads SYDVKM. The CDR3 sequence is CASSSLSGRSNSSTDTQYF. The CDR3 DNA sequence: TGTGCCAGCAGTTCCCTCAGCGGGAGGTCTAACTCTAGCACAGATACGCAGTATTTT. Together with reference TRBV28 and TRBJ2-3, the CDR3 gives the full variable domain: DVKVTQSSRYLVKRTGEKVFLECVQDMDHENMFWYRQDPGLGLRLIYFSYDVKMKEKGDIPEGYSVSREKKERFSLILESASTNQTSMYLCASSSLSGRSNSSTDTQYFGPGTRLTVL.

The chain links TRBV12-3 or TRBV12-4 to TRBJ2-1; 13 nucleotides line up with TRBD2. The ends lost 0 bases at V and 11 bases at J; junction bases unmatched: 13. The CDR3 covers 18 residues. CDR3 sequence reads: CASSLAGRLLAGGPKQFF. DNA of the CDR3: TGTGCCAGCAGTTTAGCGGGGAGGTTACTAGCGGGGGGGCCTAAGCAGTTCTTC.

This rearrangement joins TRBV12-3 or TRBV12-4 to TRBJ2-1; 13 bases map to TRBD2. This CDR3 contains 16 residues. V dropped 6 bases and J dropped 0; count of bases not matched to a gene: 2. CDR3 DNA: TGTGCCAGCAGAGGACTAGCGGGGGCCTCCTACAATGAGCAGTTCTTC. Protein: CASRGLAGASYNEQFF.

This clonotype has more than one count but fewer than ten. This rearrangement joins TRBV6-1 to TRBJ2-1; 10 positions agree with TRBD2. The CDR3 has 17 amino acids. CDR1 and CDR2 (germline): MNHNS, SASEGT. The trim removed 6 bases at V and 3 bases at J, leaving 11 bases unmatched. CDR3 nucleotides: TGTGCCAGCAGCCTAAGCCGGGGACTAGCGTTCTACAATGAGCAGTTCTTC. Its protein product is CASSLSRGLAFYNEQFF.

The chain employs TRBV20-1 and TRBJ1-4; D remains unclear. The CDR3 consists of 15 residues. V was cut by 7 bases and J by 4 bases, with 19 bases left in between. Germline V lookup: CDR1 DFQATT, CDR2 SNEGSKA (reference sequence). CDR3 amino acids: CSVRPTIGLNEKLFF. Written as DNA, the CDR3 is TGCAGTGTAAGACCGACTATCGGCCTTAATGAAAAACTGTTTTTT.

The rearrangement links TRBV12-3 or TRBV12-4 to TRBJ2-2; a weak D match, TRBD1 (6 bases). The CDR3 is 17 amino acids. Trimming shortened V by 2 bases and J by 2 bases, and 15 bases separated the two germline ends. The CDR3, as DNA: TGTGCCAGCAGTTTATCCAGGTGGACAGATAACACCGGGGAGCTGTTTTTT. Its translation is CASSLSRWTDNTGELFF.

This clonotype showed up just a few times. The rearrangement joins TRBV29-1 to TRBJ2-5; 9 bases are shared with TRBD2. CDR1 is SQVTM, CDR2 ANQGSEA, per germline. The junction had 4 bases not matched to a gene; V was cut back by 3 bases and J by 2 bases. The CDR3 loop spans 14 amino acids. The CDR3 here is CSVDVAGAQETQYF. CDR3 nucleotides: TGCAGCGTTGATGTAGCGGGGGCGCAAGAGACCCAGTACTTC.

This chain joins TRBV11-2 and TRBJ2-3; D gene uncertain. Germline V lookup: CDR1 SGHAT, CDR2 FQNNGV. This CDR3 spans 12 amino acids. V lost 1 base and J 9 bases, leaving 8 bases between the germline ends. The DNA of the CDR3 is TGTGCCAGCAGCTTAGTTGCCCGCACGCAGTATTTT. It translates to CASSLVARTQYF.

The chain joins TRBV6-5 to TRBJ1-6; 8 positions agree with TRBD1. V lost 6 bases and J lost 8; bases outside the gene matches: 6. The germline V gene has CDR1 MNHEY and CDR2 SVGAGI. This CDR3 contains 14 residues. The CDR3 is CASSRDRSYSPLHF. The CDR3 DNA reads TGTGCCAGCAGCAGGGACAGGAGTTATTCACCCCTCCACTTT.